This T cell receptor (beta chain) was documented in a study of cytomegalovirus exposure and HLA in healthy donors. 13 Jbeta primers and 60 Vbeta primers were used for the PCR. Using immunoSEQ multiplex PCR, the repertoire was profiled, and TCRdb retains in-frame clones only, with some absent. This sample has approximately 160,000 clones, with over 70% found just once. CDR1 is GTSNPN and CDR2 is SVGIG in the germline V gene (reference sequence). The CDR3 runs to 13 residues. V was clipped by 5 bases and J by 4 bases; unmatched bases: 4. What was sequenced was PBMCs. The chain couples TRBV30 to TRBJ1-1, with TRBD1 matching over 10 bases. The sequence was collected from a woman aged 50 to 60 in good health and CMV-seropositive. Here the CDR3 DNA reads TGTGCCTGGGGACAGGGGGGGAGCACTGAAGCTTTCTTT. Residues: CAWGQGGSTEAFF.